This T cell receptor (beta chain) was obtained from a study of patients and donors after allogeneic stem cell transplantation. The trim removed 0 bases at V and 0 bases at J, leaving 7 bases unmatched. This CDR3 region has 17 residues. Germline V gene sequence: CDR1 SGDLS, CDR2 YYNGEE. TCRdb re-analysed the RT-PCR reads in MiXCR, keeping a single row per CDR3 protein. Here the sample spans 900,000 to 1,000,000 distinct CDR3 sequences, under 20% being singletons. The sample comprised blood, either unsorted or a sorted T cell fraction (not recorded which). J is TRBJ2-7 and V is TRBV9, with 9 bases identical to TRBD2. This sequence was found in a human donor who was either an allogeneic HSCT recipient or a stem cell or donor lymphocyte infusion donor (not recorded which). It is not recorded whose cells these are; they may come from a transplant donor. CDR3 nucleotide sequence: TGTGCCAGCAGCGTAGCGGGGAGCGGGAGGCTCTCCTACGAGCAGTACTTC. It codes for CASSVAGSGRLSYEQYF.